A selection of T cell receptor beta chains follows, all from one sample in a study of post-analysis software for immune sequencing data. TCRdb ran MiXCR on the PCR reads and lists one entry per CDR3 protein. The repertoire has some 260,000 distinct CDR3 sequences, less than 40% of them found once; the top ten carry around 4.7%. The sample was blood. These TCRs come from a girl between 10 and 17 years old with multiple sclerosis. The CDR3 runs from the conserved cysteine through the conserved F or W. A D gene is named only where the DNA matches it firmly. Only some rows state a clone size, as once, few, many or a class for expanded clones.

clone_size,cdr3_length,d_call,v_call,j_call,cdr3_aa,cdr3_nt
NA,15,NA,TRBV6-2/TRBV6-3,TRBJ2-7,CASSPFGWTKNEQYF,TGTGCCAGCAGTCCATTTGGCTGGACGAAAAACGAGCAGTACTTC
NA,15,NA,TRBV3-1,TRBJ1-5,CASSQEPGVGQPQHF,TGTGCCAGCAGCCAAGAGCCGGGAGTAGGGCAGCCCCAGCATTTT
few,10,NA,TRBV2,TRBJ1-5,CASGSQPQHF,TGTGCCAGCGGAAGTCAGCCCCAGCATTTT
many,15,NA,TRBV27,TRBJ2-1,CASSGRRGSYNEQFF,TGTGCCAGCAGCGGGCGCAGGGGCTCCTACAATGAGCAGTTCTTC
NA,13,NA,TRBV5-1,TRBJ2-1,CASSLSGGREQFF,TGCGCCAGCAGCTTGTCGGGGGGCAGAGAGCAGTTCTTC
many,13,NA,TRBV20-1,TRBJ2-3,CSARAGIWDTQYF,TGCAGTGCTAGAGCGGGGATTTGGGATACGCAGTATTTT
many,13,NA,TRBV28,TRBJ1-1,CASSFHRNTEAFF,TGTGCCAGCAGTTTTCACAGAAACACTGAAGCTTTCTTT
once,16,TRBD2,TRBV7-2,TRBJ2-1,CASSPFGGGPSNEQFF,TGTGCCAGCAGCCCTTTTGGGGGAGGGCCCTCCAATGAGCAGTTCTTC
many,17,NA,TRBV4-1,TRBJ2-1,CASSQDGNPSPLNEQFF,TGCGCCAGCAGCCAAGATGGAAATCCCAGCCCCCTCAATGAGCAGTTCTTC
NA,17,NA,TRBV28,TRBJ1-5,CASSLSSRGHSNQPQHF,TGTGCCAGCAGTTTATCGTCCCGGGGACATAGCAATCAGCCCCAGCATTTT
NA,17,TRBD2,TRBV7-8,TRBJ2-1,CASSRSRAGDSYNEQFF,TGTGCCAGCAGCCGCAGCAGGGCGGGAGATTCCTACAATGAGCAGTTCTTC
NA,14,TRBD1,TRBV20-1,TRBJ1-5,CSATLWTGDQPQHF,TGCAGTGCTACCCTATGGACAGGCGATCAGCCCCAGCATTTT
many,12,NA,TRBV5-8,TRBJ2-7,CASSPVSHEQYF,TGTGCCAGCAGCCCCGTTAGCCACGAGCAGTACTTC
many,12,NA,TRBV20-1,TRBJ1-2,CSARDPVDGYTF,TGCAGTGCTAGAGACCCAGTGGACGGCTACACCTTC
many,14,TRBD1,TRBV5-5,TRBJ1-2,CASSPGQGIHGYTF,TGTGCCAGCAGCCCGGGACAGGGAATCCATGGCTACACCTTC
many,12,NA,TRBV11-2,TRBJ1-6,CASTTGGSPLHF,TGTGCCAGCACTACGGGCGGTTCACCCCTCCACTTT
NA,14,NA,TRBV18,TRBJ2-2,CASSPSASTGELFF,TGTGCCAGCTCACCATCGGCGAGCACCGGGGAGCTGTTTTTT
many,15,NA,TRBV7-9,TRBJ2-1,CASSLAGDRYNEQFF,TGTGCCAGCAGCTTAGCGGGAGACCGCTACAATGAGCAGTTCTTC
NA,14,NA,TRBV2,TRBJ2-1,CASRPGTILGGQFF,TGTGCCAGCAGGCCCGGGACAATTCTCGGGGGGCAGTTCTTC
once,10,NA,TRBV20-1,TRBJ2-7,CSAERNEQYF,TGCAGTGCGGAGAGGAATGAGCAGTACTTC
NA,15,TRBD2,TRBV12-3/TRBV12-4,TRBJ2-1,CASTNLAGAYNEQFF,TGTGCCAGCACTAACCTAGCGGGAGCCTACAATGAGCAGTTCTTC
many,14,NA,TRBV7-9,TRBJ1-1,CASSLATANTEAFF,TGTGCCAGCAGCCTTGCGACAGCGAACACTGAAGCTTTCTTT
many,18,NA,TRBV15,TRBJ1-6,CATSRGGPTGSYNSPLHF,TGTGCCACCAGCAGAGGCGGTCCAACCGGCTCCTATAATTCACCCCTCCACTTT
many,16,TRBD2,TRBV20-1,TRBJ2-1,CSARDPGTSGYNEQFF,TGCAGTGCTAGAGATCCCGGGACTAGCGGTTACAATGAGCAGTTCTTC
NA,16,TRBD2,TRBV12-3/TRBV12-4,TRBJ2-2,CDSSLRAGGNTGELFF,TGTGACAGCAGTTTAAGAGCGGGAGGGAACACCGGGGAGCTGTTTTTT
few,15,TRBD1,TRBV3-1,TRBJ2-5,CASSHGQGARETQYF,TGTGCCAGCAGCCATGGCCAGGGGGCCCGAGAGACCCAGTACTTC
NA,16,NA,TRBV7-9,TRBJ2-5,CASSRTGIGYQETQYF,TGTGCCAGCAGCAGAACGGGGATAGGGTACCAAGAGACCCAGTACTTC
many,14,TRBD1,TRBV5-1,TRBJ2-2,CASGQGGFTGELFF,TGCGCCAGTGGACAGGGAGGCTTTACCGGGGAGCTGTTTTTT
many,13,NA,TRBV5-1,TRBJ2-3,CASTSRSTDTQYF,TGCGCCAGCACCTCGCGGAGCACAGATACGCAGTATTTT
NA,13,TRBD1,TRBV20-1,TRBJ2-7,CSAEQGTAYEQYF,TGCAGTGCGGAACAGGGGACGGCCTACGAGCAGTACTTC
many,15,NA,TRBV5-4,TRBJ1-1,CASRPDSGLNTEAFF,TGTGCCAGCAGACCTGACAGTGGCCTGAACACTGAAGCTTTCTTT
many,14,NA,TRBV6-5,TRBJ1-2,CASSYLGVNYGYTF,TGTGCCAGCAGTTACCTCGGGGTGAACTATGGCTACACCTTC
many,14,NA,TRBV7-8,TRBJ1-6,CASSLGQLNSPLHF,TGTGCCAGCAGCTTAGGACAGTTGAATTCACCCCTCCACTTT
many,16,TRBD2,TRBV7-9,TRBJ2-3,CASSLGLAESTDTQYF,TGTGCCAGCAGCTTAGGGCTAGCGGAAAGCACAGATACGCAGTATTTT
NA,16,TRBD2,TRBV7-2,TRBJ2-3,CASSFASGRPGDTQYF,TGTGCCAGCAGCTTCGCTAGCGGGAGGCCGGGAGATACGCAGTATTTT
many,13,TRBD1,TRBV7-8,TRBJ2-5,CASSRGGKETQYF,TGTGCCAGCAGTCGAGGGGGCAAGGAGACCCAGTACTTC
NA,17,TRBD1,TRBV20-1,TRBJ1-2,CSARRRRQGGWEYGYTF,TGCAGTGCTAGAAGGAGGAGACAGGGAGGTTGGGAGTATGGCTACACCTTC
many,11,NA,TRBV20-1,TRBJ2-7,CSARETYEQYF,TGCAGTGCTAGGGAGACCTACGAGCAGTACTTC
NA,16,TRBD1,TRBV20-1,TRBJ2-4,CSAPGQGPGAKNIQYF,TGCAGTGCTCCGGGACAGGGGCCAGGAGCCAAAAACATTCAGTACTTC
few,12,NA,TRBV20-1,TRBJ1-1,CSAGHMNTEAFF,TGCAGTGCGGGACACATGAACACTGAAGCTTTCTTT
few,14,NA,TRBV20-1,TRBJ1-1,CSARPGGGNTEAFF,TGCAGTGCTAGACCGGGAGGAGGGAACACTGAAGCTTTCTTT